This TCR beta chain was retrieved from a study of cytomegalovirus exposure and HLA in healthy donors. Only a few counts were recorded for this clone. V lost 4 bases and J lost 4; bases outside the gene matches: 7. The CDR3 loop spans 14 amino acids. Germline V gene sequence: CDR1 SGHKS, CDR2 YYEKEE (reference sequence). The PCR made use of 60 Vbeta and 13 Jbeta primers. Data came from immunoSEQ multiplex PCR; TCRdb stores just in-frame clones and leaves some out. The repertoire holds some 180,000 clones, with more than 75% as singletons. The source is a young woman in good health and CMV-seropositive. The genes are TRBV5-5 and TRBJ1-2; 7 bases are shared with TRBD1. The specimen was PBMCs. The DNA of the CDR3 is TGTGCCAGCAGCCTGACAGGGTCCGGCTATGGCTACACCTTC. Protein: CASSLTGSGYGYTF.